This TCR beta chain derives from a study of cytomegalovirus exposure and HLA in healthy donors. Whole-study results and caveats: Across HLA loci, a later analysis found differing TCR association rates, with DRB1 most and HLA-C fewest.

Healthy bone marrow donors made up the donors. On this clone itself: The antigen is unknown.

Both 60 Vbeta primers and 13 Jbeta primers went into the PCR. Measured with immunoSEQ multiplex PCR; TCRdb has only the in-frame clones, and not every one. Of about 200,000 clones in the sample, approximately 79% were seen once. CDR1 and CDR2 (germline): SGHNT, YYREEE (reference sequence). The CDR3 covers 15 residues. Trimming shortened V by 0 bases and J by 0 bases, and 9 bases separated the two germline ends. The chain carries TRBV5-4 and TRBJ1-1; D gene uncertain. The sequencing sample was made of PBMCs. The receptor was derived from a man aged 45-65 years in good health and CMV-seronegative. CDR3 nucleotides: TGTGCCAGCAGCTTGGTGGGCAGTGTGAACACTGAAGCTTTCTTT. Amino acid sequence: CASSLVGSVNTEAFF.